The rows below give T cell receptor beta chains drawn from one sample of a study of T cells in Graves' hyperthyroidism and ophthalmopathy. TCRdb re-called the multiplex PCR reads through MiXCR, storing one row per CDR3 protein. The sample has about 610,000 distinct CDR3 sequences; around 45% are singletons. Sequencing was performed on peripheral blood or thyroid tissue (not recorded which). The receptors originated from a woman aged 18 to 35 with Graves' hyperthyroidism. Both conserved end residues are part of each CDR3. A D gene is named only where the DNA matches it firmly. Size is omitted from some rows. Given values are once, few, many or a class for expanded clones.

clone_size: many; v_call: TRBV2; d_call: TRBD1; j_call: TRBJ2-5; cdr3_aa: CASGKGQGRQETQYF; cdr3_nt: TGTGCCAGCGGGAAAGGACAGGGGAGGCAAGAGACCCAGTACTTC
clone_size: .; v_call: TRBV29-1; d_call: TRBD1; j_call: TRBJ1-1; cdr3_aa: CSVEGQSSDTEAFF; cdr3_nt: TGCAGCGTTGAGGGACAGTCTTCCGACACTGAAGCTTTCTTT
clone_size: .; v_call: TRBV12-3/TRBV12-4; d_call: TRBD1; j_call: TRBJ1-4; cdr3_aa: CASSVEGATHEKLFF; cdr3_nt: TGTGCCAGCAGCGTAGAGGGGGCTACCCATGAAAAACTGTTTTTT
clone_size: many; v_call: TRBV5-4; d_call: .; j_call: TRBJ2-5; cdr3_aa: CASSPRQVGYQETQYF; cdr3_nt: TGTGCCAGCAGCCCTAGACAGGTGGGGTACCAAGAGACCCAGTACTTC
clone_size: .; v_call: TRBV11-2; d_call: .; j_call: TRBJ2-5; cdr3_aa: CASSPAWVGETQYF; cdr3_nt: TGTGCCAGCAGCCCTGCTTGGGTAGGGGAGACCCAGTACTTC
clone_size: .; v_call: TRBV19; d_call: TRBD1; j_call: TRBJ1-5; cdr3_aa: CASSLISDRGIGLSNQPQHF; cdr3_nt: TGTGCCAGTAGTTTAATCTCCGACAGGGGTATTGGGTTGAGCAATCAGCCCCAGCATTTT
clone_size: many; v_call: TRBV7-2; d_call: .; j_call: TRBJ2-2; cdr3_aa: CASSVTRTTGELFF; cdr3_nt: TGTGCCAGCAGCGTAACCAGGACCACCGGGGAGCTGTTTTTT
clone_size: few; v_call: TRBV7-2; d_call: .; j_call: TRBJ1-2; cdr3_aa: CASSLSGRGYTF; cdr3_nt: TGTGCCAGCAGCTTAAGCGGGAGGGGCTACACCTTC
clone_size: .; v_call: TRBV15; d_call: TRBD1; j_call: TRBJ1-6; cdr3_aa: CATSRETGGRSPLHF; cdr3_nt: TGTGCCACCAGCAGAGAGACAGGGGGCCGCTCACCCCTCCACTTT
clone_size: .; v_call: TRBV7-9; d_call: .; j_call: TRBJ1-4; cdr3_aa: CASSRSGWDEKLFF; cdr3_nt: TGTGCCAGCAGCAGATCGGGTTGGGATGAAAAACTGTTTTTT
clone_size: .; v_call: TRBV10-3; d_call: .; j_call: TRBJ1-2; cdr3_aa: CAISAQQGPNYGYTF; cdr3_nt: TGTGCCATCAGTGCCCAACAGGGACCCAACTATGGCTACACCTTC
clone_size: .; v_call: TRBV19; d_call: TRBD2; j_call: TRBJ2-2; cdr3_aa: CATYGEGTGELFF; cdr3_nt: TGTGCCACCTATGGGGAGGGGACCGGGGAGCTGTTTTTT
clone_size: many; v_call: TRBV10-3; d_call: .; j_call: TRBJ1-1; cdr3_aa: CATMTEMNTEAFF; cdr3_nt: TGTGCCACGATGACAGAGATGAACACTGAAGCTTTCTTT
clone_size: .; v_call: TRBV7-2; d_call: .; j_call: TRBJ1-1; cdr3_aa: CASRRTAGGEAFF; cdr3_nt: TGTGCCAGCAGGAGGACAGCTGGAGGTGAAGCTTTCTTT
clone_size: many; v_call: TRBV9; d_call: .; j_call: TRBJ2-3; cdr3_aa: CASSGPDTQYF; cdr3_nt: TGTGCCAGCAGCGGTCCGGATACGCAGTATTTT
clone_size: .; v_call: TRBV7-9; d_call: .; j_call: TRBJ2-5; cdr3_aa: CASSPPGDGETQYF; cdr3_nt: TGTGCCAGCAGCCCCCCAGGGGATGGGGAGACCCAGTACTTC
clone_size: few; v_call: TRBV29-1; d_call: .; j_call: TRBJ1-2; cdr3_aa: CSGGTETNYGYTF; cdr3_nt: TGCAGCGGAGGGACGGAGACTAACTATGGCTACACCTTC
clone_size: many; v_call: TRBV12-3/TRBV12-4; d_call: TRBD2; j_call: TRBJ2-5; cdr3_aa: CASSLSGAGHETQYF; cdr3_nt: TGTGCCAGCAGTTTAAGTGGAGCGGGGCACGAGACCCAGTACTTC
clone_size: many; v_call: TRBV6-5; d_call: TRBD1; j_call: TRBJ2-7; cdr3_aa: CASRPLGTGSYEQYF; cdr3_nt: TGTGCCAGCAGACCCCTCGGGACAGGATCCTACGAGCAGTACTTC
clone_size: many; v_call: TRBV2; d_call: TRBD1; j_call: TRBJ2-6; cdr3_aa: CANALDRSSGANVLTF; cdr3_nt: TGTGCCAACGCCCTGGACAGGAGCTCTGGGGCCAACGTCCTGACTTTC
clone_size: .; v_call: TRBV5-1; d_call: TRBD1; j_call: TRBJ1-2; cdr3_aa: CASSPGQGDGNTF; cdr3_nt: TGCGCCAGCAGCCCCGGACAGGGCGATGGAAACACCTTC
clone_size: few; v_call: TRBV7-2; d_call: .; j_call: TRBJ2-1; cdr3_aa: CASSLERTNEQFF; cdr3_nt: TGTGCCAGCAGCTTAGAGAGGACAAATGAGCAGTTCTTC
clone_size: many; v_call: TRBV20-1; d_call: TRBD2; j_call: TRBJ2-5; cdr3_aa: CSARLAGGESQYF; cdr3_nt: TGCAGTGCGAGGCTAGCGGGAGGTGAGAGCCAGTACTTC
clone_size: .; v_call: TRBV7-3; d_call: .; j_call: TRBJ2-1; cdr3_aa: CASSRDLVLNEQFF; cdr3_nt: TGTGCCAGCAGCCGTGACCTAGTTCTCAATGAGCAGTTCTTC
clone_size: many; v_call: TRBV27; d_call: .; j_call: TRBJ2-6; cdr3_aa: CASGLSSGANVLTF; cdr3_nt: TGTGCCAGCGGCCTAAGCTCTGGGGCCAACGTCCTGACTTTC
clone_size: .; v_call: TRBV4-1; d_call: TRBD2; j_call: TRBJ2-5; cdr3_aa: CASSHIRAPGLAGWSSETQYF; cdr3_nt: TGCGCCAGCAGCCACATTAGGGCACCGGGACTAGCGGGATGGTCTTCAGAGACCCAGTACTTC
clone_size: many; v_call: TRBV6-5; d_call: .; j_call: TRBJ1-5; cdr3_aa: CASSYHSNQPQHF; cdr3_nt: TGTGCCAGCAGTTACCATAGCAATCAGCCCCAGCATTTT
clone_size: few; v_call: TRBV30; d_call: .; j_call: TRBJ2-5; cdr3_aa: CAWSVLGQTQYF; cdr3_nt: TGTGCCTGGAGTGTACTGGGGCAGACCCAGTACTTC
clone_size: many; v_call: TRBV29-1; d_call: .; j_call: TRBJ2-7; cdr3_aa: CSVGPTGPYEQYF; cdr3_nt: TGCAGCGTTGGTCCAACAGGACCCTACGAGCAGTACTTC
clone_size: .; v_call: TRBV7-3; d_call: TRBD1; j_call: TRBJ2-1; cdr3_aa: CASSLTGSSYNEQFF; cdr3_nt: TGTGCCAGCAGCTTGACAGGGAGCTCCTACAATGAGCAGTTCTTC
clone_size: many; v_call: TRBV2; d_call: .; j_call: TRBJ2-1; cdr3_aa: CATRAAGSYNEQFF; cdr3_nt: TGTGCCACGAGGGCAGCAGGATCCTACAATGAGCAGTTCTTC
clone_size: few; v_call: TRBV14; d_call: .; j_call: TRBJ2-5; cdr3_aa: CASSDFFGGQETQYF; cdr3_nt: TGTGCCAGCTCAGATTTTTTCGGTGGCCAAGAGACCCAGTACTTC
clone_size: .; v_call: TRBV18; d_call: .; j_call: TRBJ1-5; cdr3_aa: CASSPLGRINQPQHF; cdr3_nt: TGTGCCAGCTCACCACTTGGACGGATCAATCAGCCCCAGCATTTT
clone_size: many; v_call: TRBV4-1; d_call: TRBD2; j_call: TRBJ2-7; cdr3_aa: CASSRQRELRYEQYF; cdr3_nt: TGCGCCAGCAGCCGCCAGCGGGAGTTAAGGTACGAGCAGTACTTC
clone_size: .; v_call: TRBV10-3; d_call: .; j_call: TRBJ2-7; cdr3_aa: CAIRSYEQYF; cdr3_nt: TGTGCCATCAGGAGCTACGAGCAGTACTTC
clone_size: many; v_call: TRBV7-9; d_call: .; j_call: TRBJ2-7; cdr3_aa: CASSPETAYEQYF; cdr3_nt: TGTGCCAGCAGCCCGGAGACGGCCTACGAGCAGTACTTC
clone_size: .; v_call: TRBV15; d_call: TRBD1; j_call: TRBJ1-1; cdr3_aa: CATSRGTGNTEAFF; cdr3_nt: TGTGCCACCAGCAGAGGGACAGGGAACACTGAAGCTTTCTTT
clone_size: .; v_call: TRBV28; d_call: .; j_call: TRBJ2-5; cdr3_aa: CASSPGGAGGMSLETQYF; cdr3_nt: TGTGCCAGCAGTCCAGGGGGCGCGGGAGGGATGTCGCTTGAGACCCAGTACTTC
clone_size: once; v_call: TRBV7-2; d_call: TRBD1; j_call: TRBJ1-2; cdr3_aa: CASSLDRVLEGANYGYTF; cdr3_nt: TGTGCCAGCAGCTTGGACAGGGTTCTCGAGGGAGCTAACTATGGCTACACCTTC
clone_size: many; v_call: TRBV5-1; d_call: .; j_call: TRBJ1-3; cdr3_aa: CASSGGLVGNTIYF; cdr3_nt: TGCGCCAGCAGCGGGGGGCTAGTGGGAAACACCATATATTTT
clone_size: many; v_call: TRBV5-1; d_call: .; j_call: TRBJ1-4; cdr3_aa: CASSSPDGPTNEKLFF; cdr3_nt: TGCGCCAGCAGCTCGCCGGACGGTCCAACTAATGAAAAACTGTTTTTT
clone_size: few; v_call: TRBV12-3/TRBV12-4; d_call: TRBD2; j_call: TRBJ2-7; cdr3_aa: CASSLLAGNYEQYF; cdr3_nt: TGTGCCAGCAGTTTACTAGCGGGAAACTACGAGCAGTACTTC
clone_size: .; v_call: TRBV20-1; d_call: TRBD2; j_call: TRBJ2-7; cdr3_aa: CSGTSGRAYEQYF; cdr3_nt: TGCAGTGGGACTAGCGGGAGGGCTTACGAGCAGTACTTC
clone_size: .; v_call: TRBV10-3; d_call: TRBD2; j_call: TRBJ2-1; cdr3_aa: CAISESGAGGPNEQFF; cdr3_nt: TGTGCCATCAGTGAGTCAGGCGCGGGAGGGCCCAATGAGCAGTTCTTC
clone_size: few; v_call: TRBV2; d_call: .; j_call: TRBJ1-5; cdr3_aa: CARQAAGAYNEHF; cdr3_nt: TGTGCCAGACAGGCCGCGGGGGCCTACAATGAGCATTTT